Shown below are 32 T cell receptor beta chains from a single sample sequenced in a study of tumor and adjacent non-tumor tissue in lung cancer. TCRbeta libraries were built with three rounds of nested PCR, modified from ARM-PCR. One entry per CDR3 protein, called by TCRdb with MiXCR from the multiplex PCR reads. The sample lists 85,000 to 100,000 distinct CDR3 sequences; approximately 65% were seen once. No cell sorting was done before RNA was extracted from the tissue. Material: lung tumor tissue. The origin of the receptors is a man aged 60 to 75 with non-small cell lung cancer.

Concerning this clonotype: The conserved final phenylalanine or tryptophan is absent from the CDR3, which likely points to a read error. The chain couples TRBV12-3 or TRBV12-4 to TRBJ1-1; 8 positions agree with TRBD1. CDR3 length: 16 amino acids. CDR3 amino acids: CASSFSGGRRNTEAFS. CDR3 sequence (DNA): TGTGCCAGCAGTTTCTCAGGGGGCAGGAGGAACACTGAGGCTTTCTCT.

The table lists this clonotype with a count of one. One end of the junction fails to match germline, which may point to a read error. V gene TRBV11-2 combines with J gene TRBJ2-7, with TRBD2 identical over 14 bases. In germline, CDR1 is SGHAT, CDR2 FQNNGV. This CDR3 has 18 amino acids. The DNA for the CDR3 is TGCGCCAGCACCCGGACTAGCGGGAGGACCAAAAGCTCCTACGAACAGTACTTC. This gives the protein CASTRTSGRTKSSYEQYF.

V is TRBV11-3 and J is TRBJ2-1; 7 bases are a match to TRBD2. Germline V lookup: CDR1 SGHNT, CDR2 YENEEA. The junction had 13 bases not matched to a gene; V was cut back by 11 bases and J by 3 bases. There are 15 residues in the CDR3. The CDR3 bases are TGTGCCTGCCGCCCACTAGCGTCCTTCTACAATGAGCAGTTCTTC. Translating gives CACRPLASFYNEQFF.

The chain couples TRBV20-1 to TRBJ1-4, with TRBD1 as a possible D gene (5 bases). CDR3 length: 18 amino acids. Germline lookup yields CDR1 DFQATT and CDR2 SNEGSKA (reference sequence). V was shortened by 0 bases and J by 5 bases, with 22 bases between the two germline ends. The CDR3 DNA follows: TGCAGTGCTAGAGATATAGACAGTGATCGCAACTTGAATGAAAAACTGTTTTTT. Amino acid sequence: CSARDIDSDRNLNEKLFF.

Worth noting for this clonotype: A junction boundary mismatches the germline segment, possibly from a read error. The chain has TRBV12-3 or TRBV12-4 and TRBJ1-1, with D uncertain. This CDR3 is built from 13 residues. CDR3 nucleotide sequence: TGTGTCAGCAGCATCGTGTTGAACACTGAAGCTTTCTTT. It translates to CVSSIVLNTEAFF.

In regard to this clonotype: Given the absence of the conserved phenylalanine or tryptophan at the CDR3 end, a read error is likely. The rearrangement uses TRBV11-3 and TRBJ2-7; TRBD2 agrees at 7 bases. CDR3 size: 15 residues. Germline lookup yields CDR1 SGHNT and CDR2 YENEEA. The CDR3 region is CVSSLTRTSSYEQYS. The CDR3 DNA is TGTGTCAGCAGCTTAACCAGGACTAGCTCCTACGAGCAGTACTCC.

The V call is TRBV6-1, the J call TRBJ2-2; no clear D. Germline V lookup: CDR1 MNHNS, CDR2 SASEGT. This CDR3 region has 15 residues. Trimming stripped 4 bases from V and 4 bases from J, with 13 bases between. This CDR3 is CASSVSTQGTGELFF. The CDR3 coding sequence is TGTGCCAGCAGTGTTAGCACCCAAGGCACCGGGGAGCTGTTTTTT.

The sample holds many counts of this clonotype. V and J are TRBV5-1 and TRBJ1-4; 7 bases agree with TRBD1. Trimming removed 3 bases from V and 3 bases from J; junction bases left unmatched: 2. This CDR3 contains 14 residues. Looked up from germline, CDR1 is SGHRS and CDR2 is YFSETQ. DNA of the CDR3: TGCGCCAGCAGCTCCGGGACAGCTAATGAAAAACTGTTTTTT. Its translation is CASSSGTANEKLFF.

The chain recombines TRBV6-5 with TRBJ2-1; the D is unclear. Trimming cost V 6 bases and J 7 bases, with 13 bases left between them. Germline values: CDR1 MNHEY, CDR2 SVGAGI. The CDR3 is 13 amino acids. CDR3 protein: CASRLLEYNEQFF. As DNA, the CDR3 is TGTGCCAGCAGGCTTCTAGAATATAATGAGCAGTTCTTC.

Of note for this clonotype: Germline and junction disagree at one end, which may indicate a read error. V and J are TRBV6-1 and TRBJ2-1; 7 bases fit TRBD1. The CDR3 has 14 amino acids. CDR1 is MNHNS, CDR2 SASEGT, per germline. The CDR3 region has the DNA TGTACCAGCAACAGACAGGGCCTCGGTAATGAACAGTCCTTC. Its translation: CTSNRQGLGNEQSF.

This chain joins TRBV5-1 and TRBJ2-7; possible D gene TRBD2, 5 bases. CDR1 SGHRS and CDR2 YFSETQ come from the germline V gene. V shed 6 bases and J shed 2 bases, with 18 bases lying between them. The CDR3 has 15 amino acids. The CDR3 region is CASNSEAGPAYEQYF. CDR3 nucleotide sequence: TGCGCCAGCAACTCGGAGGCAGGTCCAGCCTACGAGCAGTACTTC.

This clonotype came up a few times. Possible read error: a much larger clone is one base away. J is TRBJ2-1 and V is TRBV14; D gene ambiguous. The V and J ends lost 5 bases and 6 bases respectively, with 14 bases between them. Looked up from germline, CDR1 is SGHDN and CDR2 is FVKESK. CDR3 length: 14 amino acids. The CDR3 loop reads CASSYSQASNEQFF. Written as DNA, the CDR3 is TGTGCCAGCAGCTATAGTCAAGCCTCCAATGAGCAGTTCTTC.

Of note for this clonotype: Mismatch with germline at one junction end may stem from a read error. This chain joins TRBV12-3 or TRBV12-4 and TRBJ2-5; 9 bases agree with TRBD1. This CDR3 contains 14 residues. CDR3 amino acids: CASSFQQGAGVQYF. The DNA of the CDR3 is TGTGCCAGCAGTTTCCAACAGGGGGCAGGGGTCCAGTATTTC.

In its sample, this clonotype was seen many times. The junction departs from germline at one end; a sequencing error may be responsible. V gene TRBV6-2 or TRBV6-3 combines with J gene TRBJ2-3, with D tentatively TRBD1 (6 bases). Germline-derived CDR1 and CDR2 are MNHEY and SVGEGT. CDR3 length: 14 amino acids. In DNA form, the CDR3 reads TGTGCCACCCAAGGGGGACGGGGCACAGATACGCAGTGTTTT. It translates to CATQGGRGTDTQCF.

On this clonotype: A read error may account for a junction end that differs from germline. This chain connects TRBV11-3 to TRBJ2-6; a weak D match, TRBD1 (6 bases). In germline, CDR1 is SGHNT, CDR2 YENEEA. The CDR3 consists of 15 residues. CDR3 residues: CASSLQGSGPNVQTF. Written as DNA, the CDR3 is TGTGCCAGCAGCCTACAGGGTTCTGGGCCCAACGTCCAGACTTTC.

This clonotype has ten or more counts. The rearrangement links TRBV6-1 to TRBJ2-2, with 10 bases matching TRBD1. The CDR3 runs to 13 residues. Per germline, CDR1 MNHNS and CDR2 SASEGT. The J segment lost 5 bases and the V segment lost 9 bases, leaving 3 bases of the junction unmatched. CDR3 sequence: CASRQGATGELFF. As DNA, the CDR3 is TGTGCCAGTCGACAGGGGGCAACCGGGGAGCTGTTTTTT.

Note on this clonotype: A much larger clonotype is one base distant, so this may be a read error. The chain joins TRBV5-4 to TRBJ1-1, with D uncertain. V gave up 6 bases and J gave up 4 bases, with 16 bases separating them. The CDR3 runs 14 residues. Germline V gives CDR1 SGHNT, CDR2 YYREEE (reference sequence). The CDR3 loop is CASKSWPALTEAFF. CDR3 in DNA: TGTGCCAGCAAGAGTTGGCCGGCCCTCACTGAAGCTTTCTTT.

For this clonotype: No conserved phenylalanine or tryptophan ends this CDR3, so it is likely a read error. The V and J genes are TRBV4-2 and TRBJ2-4; D is unresolved. The CDR3 length is 16 residues. The germline gives CDR1 LGHNA, CDR2 YNFKEQ. The CDR3 loop is CAGSHDAVPPANIQYS. The CDR3 DNA follows: TGTGCCGGCAGCCATGATGCGGTCCCCCCAGCGAACATTCAGTACTCC.

Regarding this clonotype: The conserved closing phenylalanine or tryptophan is absent in this CDR3, likely reflecting a read error. The rearrangement links TRBV6-6 to TRBJ2-7; D is undetermined. The CDR3 spans 11 residues. Germline CDR1 MNHNY, CDR2 SVGAGI (reference sequence). Trimming left V 6 bases short and J 7 bases short, with 10 bases between. CDR3 nucleotide sequence: TGTGCCAGCAGAGGCTTGGGGGAGCAGTACTAC. Its translation: CASRGLGEQYY.

As to this clonotype: The final CDR3 position lacks the conserved phenylalanine or tryptophan, pointing to a likely read error. The chain links TRBV11-3 to TRBJ2-1; TRBD2 aligns across 9 bases. Germline V gene data show CDR1 as SGHNT and CDR2 as YENEEA. This CDR3 spans 17 amino acids. CDR3 residues: CASNPGVAGESGNEQFS. CDR3 sequence (DNA): TGTGCGAGCAACCCGGGAGTAGCGGGAGAGTCGGGGAATGAGCAGTTCTCC.

This clonotype was observed at least ten times. The gene calls are TRBV20-1 and TRBJ1-5; D uncertain. The CDR3 is made up of 15 amino acids. V dropped 3 bases and J dropped 3 bases, with 15 bases sitting between them. The germline gives CDR1 DFQATT, CDR2 SNEGSKA (reference sequence). CDR3 region: CSARGSLAYNQPQHF. DNA for the CDR3: TGCAGTGCTAGGGGCAGCCTCGCTTACAATCAGCCCCAGCATTTT.

About this clonotype itself: This could be a read error, since a much larger clone is one nucleotide away. The genes are TRBV19 and TRBJ1-1; D is possibly TRBD1 (6 bases). This CDR3 is 15 amino acids long. CDR1 LNHDA and CDR2 SQIVND come from the germline V gene (reference sequence). DNA of the CDR3: TGTGCCAGTAGTACCATGACAGGTGGAAGAGGTGAAGTTTTCTTT. Protein sequence: CASSTMTGGRGEVFF.

This clonotype was recorded at least ten times. The V gene is TRBV5-4, the J gene TRBJ1-2; D unclear. Germline V gene sequence: CDR1 SGHNT, CDR2 YYREEE (reference sequence). The V end lost 0 bases, the J end lost 1 base, and 10 bases lay between the germline ends. The CDR3 loop spans 15 amino acids. CDR3 in DNA: TGTGCCAGCAGCTTGGCTCGCGGCGGTAACTATGGCTACACCTTC. Residues: CASSLARGGNYGYTF.

Of note for this clonotype: One end of the junction is discordant with germline, which a read error may explain. The gene calls are TRBV6-1 and TRBJ1-5; 7 bases map to TRBD1. CDR1 is MNHNS, CDR2 SASEGT, per germline. The length of the CDR3 is 19 residues. In DNA form, the CDR3 reads TGTTCCAGCAACCCCCCAGGAGGACAGGAGTTGGTTAGCAGTCAGCCCCAGCATTTT. Translation: CSSNPPGGQELVSSQPQHF.

Of note for this clonotype: A read error may produce the germline difference seen at one junction end. The V and J genes are TRBV11-2 and TRBJ2-1, with 8 positions matching TRBD2. CDR3 size: 18 residues. CDR1 SGHAT and CDR2 FQNNGV come from the germline V gene. The CDR3 DNA sequence: TGTGTCAGCATCTTTGTTATAACTAGCGGTCCGTTGTACAATGAGCAGTTCTTC. It yields the protein CVSIFVITSGPLYNEQFF.

This clonotype appeared a few times. The chain links TRBV5-4 to TRBJ2-7; tentative D call: TRBD2 (7 bases). This CDR3 is 14 amino acids long. Germline-derived CDR1 and CDR2 are SGHNT and YYREEE (reference sequence). V shed 4 bases and J shed 6 bases, with 17 bases lying between them. The CDR3, as DNA: TGTGCCAGCAGCAGCGGGACAATTGAGCGCGAGCAGTACTTC. Its translation is CASSSGTIEREQYF. Full variable domain (outside the CDR3, taken from reference TRBV5-4 and TRBJ2-7): ETGVTQSPTHLIKTRGQQVTLRCSSQSGHNTVSWYQQALGQGPQFIFQYYREEENGRGNFPPRFSGLQFPNYSSELNVNALELDDSALYLCASSSGTIEREQYFGPGTRLTVT.

This clonotype was found many times. The rearrangement joins TRBV7-9 to TRBJ2-5; weak D call: TRBD1 (5 bases). The V and J ends lost 5 bases and 4 bases respectively, with 11 bases between them. The CDR3 is 13 amino acids. Germline-derived CDR1 and CDR2 are SEHNR and FQNEAQ (reference sequence). This CDR3 is CASSPQGVETQYF. DNA for the CDR3: TGTGCCAGCAGCCCGCAGGGTGTAGAGACCCAGTACTTC.

A remark on this clonotype: A read error is likely, as this CDR3 ends without the conserved phenylalanine or tryptophan. The chain recombines TRBV2 with TRBJ2-6; TRBD1 aligns across 9 bases. This CDR3 has 18 residues. Germline loops: CDR1 SNHLY, CDR2 FYNNEI. The CDR3 loop is CASTGTTGGLSGANVLTL. The CDR3 DNA reads as TGTGCCAGCACGGGGACCACAGGGGGCCTCTCTGGTGCCAACGTCCTGACTCTC.

With regard to this clonotype: One end of the junction fails to match germline, which may point to a read error. The rearrangement joins TRBV10-3 to TRBJ2-5; D is perhaps TRBD2 (5 bases). The CDR3 consists of 17 residues. Germline V gene data show CDR1 as ENHRY and CDR2 as SYGVKD. This CDR3 is CAISESGPRTGSEAQYF. CDR3 bases: TGTGCCATCAGTGAGTCTGGTCCGAGGACTGGGTCAGAGGCCCAGTACTTC.

This chain connects TRBV7-9 to TRBJ2-5; no reliable D call. The germline V gene has CDR1 SEHNR and CDR2 FQNEAQ (reference sequence). This CDR3 comprises 17 residues. Trimming took off 4 bases at V and 1 base at J, with 19 bases between the two ends. CDR3 nucleotide sequence: TGTGCCAGCAGCTCCGCGTCTCGGTTCATCAGCCAAGAGACCCAGTACTTC. This translates into CASSSASRFISQETQYF.

V is TRBV11-2 and J is TRBJ2-5; no clear D gene. Germline CDR1 and CDR2: SGHAT and FQNNGV. Trimming took off 1 base at V and 3 bases at J, with 12 bases between the two ends. The CDR3 sequence is 15 residues long. CDR3 loop: CASSLVGQPEETQYF. The CDR3, as DNA: TGTGCCAGCAGCTTAGTCGGTCAGCCAGAAGAGACCCAGTACTTC.

The rearrangement links TRBV28 to TRBJ2-4, with 10 bases aligning to TRBD1. CDR3 length: 18 residues. J was trimmed by 1 base and V by 6 bases; bases with no gene match: 12. The germline V gene encodes CDR1 MDHEN and CDR2 SYDVKM. CDR3 bases: TGTGCCAGCAGCGGGACAGGGGTTATGGGTGTTGCCAAAAACATTCAGTACTTC. It specifies CASSGTGVMGVAKNIQYF.